These 10 T cell receptor beta chains share one sample of origin, sequenced in a study of cytomegalovirus exposure and HLA in healthy donors. The primer mix had 60 Vbeta and 13 Jbeta primers. Data came from immunoSEQ multiplex PCR; TCRdb stores just in-frame clones and leaves some out. The data show fewer than 140,000 clones, with just over 70% seen just once and 0.6% to 1% held by the top ten. Sample: PBMCs. These receptors were taken from a boy aged 5-17 years in good health and CMV-seronegative.

This chain links TRBV5-4 with TRBJ2-6, with D uncertain. The germline gives CDR1 SGHNT, CDR2 YYREEE (reference sequence). Trimming left V 3 bases short and J 3 bases short, with 19 bases between. The CDR3 covers 18 residues. The chain's CDR3 is CASSSHYVSGGGANVLTF. CDR3 nucleotide sequence: TGTGCCAGCAGCTCGCATTACGTATCCGGTGGTGGGGCCAACGTCCTGACTTTC.

This clone occurred a few times. This chain connects TRBV28 to TRBJ1-5, with D hard to call. V lost 4 bases and J lost 7, with 11 bases in between. The germline V gene encodes CDR1 MDHEN and CDR2 SYDVKM. This CDR3 region has 13 residues. CDR3: CASSSGGPQPQHF. The CDR3 nucleotides are TGTGCCAGCAGTTCGGGAGGTCCCCAGCCCCAGCATTTT.

The J gene is TRBJ1-6, the V gene TRBV2, with D perhaps matching TRBD1 (5 bases). This CDR3 region has 16 residues. CDR1 is SNHLY, CDR2 FYNNEI, per germline. With 0 bases removed from V and 10 bases from J, the gap between germline ends came to 16 bases. The CDR3 protein is CASSEARAASRSPLHF. The DNA for the CDR3 is TGTGCCAGCAGTGAAGCCAGGGCCGCCAGTCGATCACCCCTCCACTTT.

This chain connects TRBV2 to TRBJ2-1; a possible D gene is TRBD1 (6 bases). The germline CDR1 and CDR2 sequences are SNHLY and FYNNEI. The CDR3 runs 12 residues. Trimming pared 4 bases from V and 6 bases from J, leaving 7 bases between. CDR3 in DNA: TGTGCCAGCAGTGGACAGGCCAATGAGCAGTTCTTC. Protein product: CASSGQANEQFF.

This clone was counted a single time. The chain joins TRBV10-3 to TRBJ2-5, with 11 bases lining up with TRBD2. The CDR3 has 13 amino acids. From germline, CDR1 is ENHRY and CDR2 SYGVKD. V dropped 11 bases and J dropped 1; count of bases not matched to a gene: 3. CDR3: CAVGTSGQETQYF. In DNA form, the CDR3 reads TGTGCCGTTGGGACTAGCGGCCAAGAGACCCAGTACTTC.

The chain is built from TRBV5-6 and TRBJ1-6, with D tentatively TRBD1 (6 bases). CDR1 is SGHDT, CDR2 YYEEEE, per germline. The CDR3 is 17 residues long. V shed 6 bases and J shed 0 bases, with 16 bases lying between them. The CDR3, as DNA: TGTGCCAGCAACTTAGAAGGGGGTCGCTCCTATAATTCACCCCTCCACTTT. This codes for CASNLEGGRSYNSPLHF.

V usage is TRBV5-1 and J usage is TRBJ2-7; possible D gene TRBD2, 6 bases. V lost 1 base to trimming and J lost 7 bases, with 15 bases between them. The CDR3 is 14 amino acids. Germline loops: CDR1 SGHRS, CDR2 YFSETQ. The CDR3 loop reads CASSLSPGEREQYF. The CDR3 nucleotides are TGCGCCAGCAGCTTGAGTCCGGGGGAGCGGGAGCAGTACTTC.

This chain links TRBV28 with TRBJ2-7, with 8 bases fitting TRBD2. CDR1 and CDR2 from the germline V gene are MDHEN and SYDVKM. This CDR3 is 14 amino acids long. Trimming took 6 bases from V and 2 from J; bases not matched to a gene: 6. Here the CDR3 reads CASRSRGDPYEQYF. DNA for the CDR3: TGTGCCAGCAGATCGCGGGGGGACCCCTACGAGCAGTACTTC.

The CDR3 spells CASRETGWGQPQHF. CDR3 DNA sequence: TGTGCCAGCAGGGAGACAGGGTGGGGTCAGCCCCAGCATTTT. J is TRBJ1-5 and V is TRBV6-1; 7 bases are a match to TRBD1. J gave up 6 bases and V 6 bases, and 8 bases lay outside the gene matches. Germline V gene lookup returns CDR1 MNHNS and CDR2 SASEGT. The CDR3 has 14 amino acids.

V usage is TRBV18 and J usage is TRBJ2-3; a possible D gene is TRBD1 (5 bases). The CDR3 loop spans 15 amino acids. Trimming removed 2 bases at V and 0 bases at J, with 9 bases between. Germline assignment: CDR1 KGHSH and CDR2 LQKENI. CDR3 coding DNA: TGTGCCAGCTCACCAACCCGGACAAGCACAGATACGCAGTATTTT. This gives the protein CASSPTRTSTDTQYF. The complete variable domain, with remaining parts taken from reference TRBV18 and TRBJ2-3, reads NAGVMQNPRHLVRRRGQEARLRCSPMKGHSHVYWYRQLPEEGLKFMVYLQKENIIDESGMPKERFSAEFPKEGPSILRIQQVVRGDSAAYFCASSPTRTSTDTQYFGPGTRLTVL.